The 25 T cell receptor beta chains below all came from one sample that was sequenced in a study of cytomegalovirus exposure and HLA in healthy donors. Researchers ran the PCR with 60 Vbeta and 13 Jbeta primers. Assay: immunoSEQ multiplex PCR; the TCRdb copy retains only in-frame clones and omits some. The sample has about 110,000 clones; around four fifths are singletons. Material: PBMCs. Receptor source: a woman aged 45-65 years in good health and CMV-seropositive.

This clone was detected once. The CDR3 here is CASSSGSVAEAFF. As DNA, the CDR3 is TGTGCCAGCAGCTCCGGGAGCGTGGCTGAAGCTTTCTTT. The V gene is TRBV11-2, the J gene TRBJ1-1; D gene uncertain. The CDR3 spans 13 residues. The germline gives CDR1 SGHAT, CDR2 FQNNGV. Trimming pared 4 bases from V and 6 bases from J, leaving 12 bases between.

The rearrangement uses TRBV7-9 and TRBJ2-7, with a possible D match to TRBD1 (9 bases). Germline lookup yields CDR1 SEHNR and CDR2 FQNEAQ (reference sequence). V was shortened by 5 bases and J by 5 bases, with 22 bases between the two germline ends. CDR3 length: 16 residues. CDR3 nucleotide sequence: TGTGCCAGCAGCCCCATCGGGGGGGACAGGGCACACGAGCAGTACTTC. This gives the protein CASSPIGGDRAHEQYF.

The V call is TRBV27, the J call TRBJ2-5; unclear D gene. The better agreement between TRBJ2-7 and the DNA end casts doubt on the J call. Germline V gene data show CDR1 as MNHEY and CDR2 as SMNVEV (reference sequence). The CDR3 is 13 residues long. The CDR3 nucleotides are TGTGCCAGCGCAAAGGAGTATGCCTACGAGCAGTACTTC. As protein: CASAKEYAYEQYF.

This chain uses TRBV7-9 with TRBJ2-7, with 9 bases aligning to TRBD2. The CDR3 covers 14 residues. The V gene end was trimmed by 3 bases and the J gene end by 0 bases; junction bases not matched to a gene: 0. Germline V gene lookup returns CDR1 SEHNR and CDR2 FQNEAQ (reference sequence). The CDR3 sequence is CASSFSGSSYEQYF. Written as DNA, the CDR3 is TGTGCCAGCAGCTTTAGCGGGAGCTCCTACGAGCAGTACTTC.

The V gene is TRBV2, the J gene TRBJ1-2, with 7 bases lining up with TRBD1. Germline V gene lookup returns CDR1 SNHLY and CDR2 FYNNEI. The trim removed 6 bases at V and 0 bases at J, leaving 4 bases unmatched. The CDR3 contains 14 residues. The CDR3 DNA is TGTGCCAGCAGGGGACAGATAACTAACTATGGCTACACCTTC. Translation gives CASRGQITNYGYTF. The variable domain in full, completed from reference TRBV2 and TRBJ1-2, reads EPEVTQTPSHQVTQMGQEVILRCVPISNHLYFYWYRQILGQKVEFLVSFYNNEISEKSEIFDDQFSVERPDGSNFTLKIRSTKLEDSAMYFCASRGQITNYGYTFGSGTRLTVV.

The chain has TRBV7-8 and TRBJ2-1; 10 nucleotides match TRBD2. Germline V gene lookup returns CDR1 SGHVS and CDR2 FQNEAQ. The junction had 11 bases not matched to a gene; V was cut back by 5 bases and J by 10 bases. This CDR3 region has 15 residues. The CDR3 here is CASSPGTSDSGEQFF. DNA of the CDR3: TGTGCCAGCAGCCCCGGGACTAGCGATTCAGGGGAGCAGTTCTTC. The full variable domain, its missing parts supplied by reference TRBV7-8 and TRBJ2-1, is GAGVSQSPRYKVAKRGQDVALRCDPISGHVSLFWYQQALGQGPEFLTYFQNEAQLDKSGLPSDRFFAERPEGSVSTLKIQRTQQEDSAVYLCASSPGTSDSGEQFFGPGTRLTVL.

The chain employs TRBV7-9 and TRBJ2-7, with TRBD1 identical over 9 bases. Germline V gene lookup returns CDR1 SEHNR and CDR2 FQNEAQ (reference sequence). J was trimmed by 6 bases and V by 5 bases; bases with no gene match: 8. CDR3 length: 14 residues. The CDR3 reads CASSPDRGAGEQYF. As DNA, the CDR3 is TGTGCCAGCAGCCCGGACAGGGGTGCGGGCGAGCAGTACTTC. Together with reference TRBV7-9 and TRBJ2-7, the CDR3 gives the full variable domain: DTGVSQNPRHKITKRGQNVTFRCDPISEHNRLYWYRQTLGQGPEFLTYFQNEAQLEKSRLLSDRFSAERPKGSFSTLEIQRTEQGDSAMYLCASSPDRGAGEQYFGPGTRLTVT.

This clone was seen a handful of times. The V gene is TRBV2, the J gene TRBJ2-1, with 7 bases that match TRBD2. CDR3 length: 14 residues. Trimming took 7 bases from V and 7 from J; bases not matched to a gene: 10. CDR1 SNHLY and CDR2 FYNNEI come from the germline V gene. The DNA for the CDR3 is TGTGCCAGCAAGGAGGTCCTAGCGGCTAATGAGCAGTTCTTC. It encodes CASKEVLAANEQFF.

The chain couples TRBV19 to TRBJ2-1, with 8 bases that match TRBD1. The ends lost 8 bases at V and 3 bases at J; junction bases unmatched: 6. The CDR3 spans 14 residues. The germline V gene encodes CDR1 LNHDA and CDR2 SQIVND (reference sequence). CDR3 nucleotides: TGTGCCAGTTCTCAGGGGGCGGGCTACAATGAGCAGTTCTTC. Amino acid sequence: CASSQGAGYNEQFF.

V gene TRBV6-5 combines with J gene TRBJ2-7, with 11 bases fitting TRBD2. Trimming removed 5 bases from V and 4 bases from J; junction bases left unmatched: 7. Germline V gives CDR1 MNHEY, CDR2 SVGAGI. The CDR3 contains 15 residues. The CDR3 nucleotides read TGTGCCAGCAGTCCCGCTAGCGGGAGGATTTACGAGCAGTACTTC. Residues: CASSPASGRIYEQYF.

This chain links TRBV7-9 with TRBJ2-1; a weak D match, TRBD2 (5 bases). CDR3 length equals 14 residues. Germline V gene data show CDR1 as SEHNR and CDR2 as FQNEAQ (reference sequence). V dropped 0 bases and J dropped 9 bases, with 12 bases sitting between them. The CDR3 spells CASSLAVNAGEQFF. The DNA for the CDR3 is TGTGCCAGCAGCTTAGCTGTGAACGCGGGTGAGCAGTTCTTC.

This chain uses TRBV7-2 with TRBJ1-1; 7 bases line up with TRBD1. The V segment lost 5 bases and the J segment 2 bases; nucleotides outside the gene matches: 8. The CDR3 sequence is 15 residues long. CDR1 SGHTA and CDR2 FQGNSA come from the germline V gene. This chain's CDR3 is CASSVWGQINTEAFF. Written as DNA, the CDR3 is TGTGCCAGCAGCGTCTGGGGACAGATAAACACTGAAGCTTTCTTT.

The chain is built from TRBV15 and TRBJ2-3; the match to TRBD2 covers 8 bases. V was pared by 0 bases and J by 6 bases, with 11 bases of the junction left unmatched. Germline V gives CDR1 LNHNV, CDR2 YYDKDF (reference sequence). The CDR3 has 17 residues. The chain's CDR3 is CATSRELAGLPADTQYF. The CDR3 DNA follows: TGTGCCACCAGCAGAGAGCTAGCGGGCCTCCCCGCGGATACGCAGTATTTT.

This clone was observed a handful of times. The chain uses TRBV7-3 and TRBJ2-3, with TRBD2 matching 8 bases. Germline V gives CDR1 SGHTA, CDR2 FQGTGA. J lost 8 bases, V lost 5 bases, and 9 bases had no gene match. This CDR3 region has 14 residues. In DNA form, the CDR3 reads TGTGCCAGCAGCCCCGGGGGGGGGTTGGTTACGCAGTATTTT. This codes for CASSPGGGLVTQYF.

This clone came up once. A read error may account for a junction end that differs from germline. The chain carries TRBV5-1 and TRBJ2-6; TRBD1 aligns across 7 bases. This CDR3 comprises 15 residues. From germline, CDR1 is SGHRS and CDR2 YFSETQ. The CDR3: CASSFSRTGANGLTF. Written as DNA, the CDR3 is TGCGCCAGCAGCTTTTCTAGAACAGGGGCCAACGGCCTGACTTTC.

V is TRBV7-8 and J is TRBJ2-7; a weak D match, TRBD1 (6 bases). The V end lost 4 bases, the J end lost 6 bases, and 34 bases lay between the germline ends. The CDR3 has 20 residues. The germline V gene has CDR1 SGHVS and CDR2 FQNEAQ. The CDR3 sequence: CASSSISKLAGQGWIGEQYF. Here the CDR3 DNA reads TGTGCCAGCAGCTCGATATCCAAACTCGCAGGGCAGGGGTGGATTGGCGAGCAGTACTTC.

DNA of the CDR3: TGTGCCAGCAGCTTCGATGGGGATCGACAGGGAATCGCAAATCAGCCCCAGCATTTT. Its protein is CASSFDGDRQGIANQPQHF. The V gene is TRBV7-8, the J gene TRBJ1-5; 7 nucleotides agree with TRBD1. The germline gives CDR1 SGHVS, CDR2 FQNEAQ. The CDR3 runs to 19 residues. J lost 4 bases, V lost 3 bases, and 18 bases had no gene match.

The CDR3 protein is CASSLALDTTYEQYF. The CDR3 nucleotides read TGTGCCAGCAGCTTGGCCTTGGACACAACCTACGAGCAGTACTTC. The rearrangement links TRBV5-5 to TRBJ2-7; D is possibly TRBD1 (5 bases). Looked up from germline, CDR1 is SGHKS and CDR2 is YYEKEE (reference sequence). V shed 0 bases and J shed 2 bases, with 12 bases lying between them. The CDR3 runs to 15 residues.

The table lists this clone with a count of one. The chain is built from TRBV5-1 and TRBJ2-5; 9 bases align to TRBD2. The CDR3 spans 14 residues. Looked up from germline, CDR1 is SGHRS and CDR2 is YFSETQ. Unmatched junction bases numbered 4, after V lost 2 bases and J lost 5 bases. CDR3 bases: TGCGCCAGCAGCTTTCTAGCGGGGATGGAGACCCAGTACTTC. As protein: CASSFLAGMETQYF.

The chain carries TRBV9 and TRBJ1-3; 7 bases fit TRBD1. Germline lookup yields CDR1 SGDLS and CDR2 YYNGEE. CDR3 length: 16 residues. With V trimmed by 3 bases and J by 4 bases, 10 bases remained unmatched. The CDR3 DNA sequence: TGTGCCAGCAGCGGACGGACAGGATTCGGGGGAAACACCATATATTTT. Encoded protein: CASSGRTGFGGNTIYF.

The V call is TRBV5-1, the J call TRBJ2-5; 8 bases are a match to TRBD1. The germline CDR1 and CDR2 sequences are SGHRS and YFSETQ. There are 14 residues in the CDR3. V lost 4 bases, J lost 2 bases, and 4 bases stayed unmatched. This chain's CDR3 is CASSNGQGQETQYF. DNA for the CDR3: TGCGCCAGCAGCAACGGACAGGGTCAAGAGACCCAGTACTTC.

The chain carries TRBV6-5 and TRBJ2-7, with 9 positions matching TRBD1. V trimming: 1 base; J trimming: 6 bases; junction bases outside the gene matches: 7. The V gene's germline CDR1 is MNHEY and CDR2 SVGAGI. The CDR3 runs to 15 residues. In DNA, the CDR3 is TGTGCCAGCAGTTACTGGGGACAGGGAAAGCGCGAGCAGTACTTC. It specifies CASSYWGQGKREQYF.

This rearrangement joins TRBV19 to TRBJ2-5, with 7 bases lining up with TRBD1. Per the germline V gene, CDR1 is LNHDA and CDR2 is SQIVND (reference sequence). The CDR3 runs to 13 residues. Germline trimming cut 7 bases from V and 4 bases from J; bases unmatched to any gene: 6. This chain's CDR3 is CASNSGGGETQYF. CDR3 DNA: TGTGCCAGTAATTCAGGGGGTGGAGAGACCCAGTACTTC.

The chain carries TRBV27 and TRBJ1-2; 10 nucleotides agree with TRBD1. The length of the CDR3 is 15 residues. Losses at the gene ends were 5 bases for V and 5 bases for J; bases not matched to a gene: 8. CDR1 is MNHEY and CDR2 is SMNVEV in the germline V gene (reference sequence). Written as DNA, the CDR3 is TGTGCCAGCAGTCCCCTCGGACAGGGGGGGTATGGCTACACCTTC. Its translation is CASSPLGQGGYGYTF.

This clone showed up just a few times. The CDR3 DNA reads as TGTGCCAGCTCTAACCAAGGTGGGGGCCTCGATACGCAGTATTTT. This translates into CASSNQGGGLDTQYF. V and J are TRBV18 and TRBJ2-3; possible D gene TRBD1, 6 bases. Germline CDR1 reads KGHSH; CDR2 reads LQKENI. V lost 6 bases, J lost 6 bases, and 19 bases lay in between. This CDR3 comprises 15 residues.